This T cell receptor (beta chain) was observed in a study of beta chain features in type 1 diabetes. Study-wide background: Researchers looked at 85 million to 110 million sorted cells across all samples.

In regard to this clone: Its antigen is not known.

Study-level findings and limits: Type 1 diabetes patients had TCRB CDR3s that were shorter (moderately but significantly so) in all four CD4+ subsets.

The sequenced template was cDNA made from the entire isolated RNA. Only in-frame clones appear in the TCRdb table, and some are missing; sequencing was by immunoSEQ multiplex PCR. The sample comprises a few hundred thousand clones, around an eighth of which are singletons, and roughly 0.0097% rests with the top ten. Markers CD45RO/CCR7/CD25/CD127/CD95/CD27 served to sort CD4+ naive, central memory, regulatory and stem cell-like memory cells. This CDR3 comprises 15 residues. Germline trimming cut 2 bases from V and 4 bases from J; bases unmatched to any gene: 5. CDR1 is MGHRA and CDR2 is YSYEKL in the germline V gene.

V is TRBV4-1 and J is TRBJ2-3, with TRBD1 matching 8 bases. The receptor comes from a woman aged 18-29 years with type 1 diabetes. Sequenced sample: naive CD4+ T cells from blood. The CDR3 DNA is TGCGCCAGCAGCCAACTCGGGACAGGTGCAGATACGCAGTATTTT. It translates to CASSQLGTGADTQYF.